The 27 T cell receptor beta chains listed next were all sequenced from one sample in a study of control samples from healthy donors and cancer patients. Some clones are missing from TCRdb's copy, which holds only in-frame ones; the method was immunoSEQ multiplex PCR. The sample records around 100,000 clones, 80% to 90% being singletons. Sequencing input: PBMCs. Receptor source: a man aged 55-75 years with lung cancer.

This chain uses TRBV7-9 with TRBJ1-4; 8 bases are a match to TRBD1. Germline CDR1 reads SEHNR; CDR2 reads FQNEAQ (reference sequence). This CDR3 is 14 amino acids long. V shed 2 bases, J shed 6 bases, and the junction held 2 bases outside the gene matches. Written as DNA, the CDR3 is TGTGCCAGCAGCTTAAGGACAGGGCATGAAAAACTGTTTTTT. It yields the protein CASSLRTGHEKLFF.

This chain joins TRBV4-1 and TRBJ2-3; D is tentatively TRBD1 or TRBD2 (6 bases each). This CDR3 comprises 14 residues. Per germline, CDR1 MGHRA and CDR2 YSYEKL. V was cut by 1 base and J by 5 bases, with 10 bases left in between. CDR3 coding DNA: TGCGCCAGCAGCCAAGGGGGGCGGGAAGATACGCAGTATTTT. It specifies CASSQGGREDTQYF.

CDR3 DNA sequence: TGCAGTGCTAGTACAGGACAGGGGGCTTTTGGAAACACCGGGGAGCTGTTTTTT. This sequence encodes CSASTGQGAFGNTGELFF. The chain joins TRBV20-1 to TRBJ2-2; 11 nucleotides align to TRBD1. The V segment lost 3 bases and the J segment 2 bases; nucleotides outside the gene matches: 11. In germline, CDR1 is DFQATT, CDR2 SNEGSKA (reference sequence). The CDR3 loop spans 18 amino acids.

The chain combines TRBV24-1 with TRBJ2-3; D not certain. Germline V CDR1 and CDR2: KGHDR, SFDVKD. The CDR3 consists of 13 residues. Trimming pared 4 bases from V and 5 bases from J, leaving 9 bases between. Written as DNA, the CDR3 is TGTGCCACCAGTGACCGACGAGTAGATACGCAGTATTTT. Its protein product is CATSDRRVDTQYF.

V and J are TRBV12-5 and TRBJ2-7; either TRBD1 or TRBD2 may fit D (5 bases each). V lost 1 base, J lost 0 bases, and 7 bases lay in between. The germline gives CDR1 LGHNT, CDR2 FRNRAP. The CDR3 is 14 amino acids. CDR3 in DNA: TGTGCTAGTGGTTTGGATGGGGGCTCCTACGAGCAGTACTTC. Protein sequence: CASGLDGGSYEQYF.

J is TRBJ2-7 and V is TRBV7-8; TRBD1 agrees at 9 bases. Germline V gives CDR1 SGHVS, CDR2 FQNEAQ. With 3 bases clipped from V and 1 base from J, the junction kept 7 bases outside the gene matches. CDR3 length: 16 residues. The CDR3: CASSFIGQGPSYEQYF. The CDR3 bases are TGTGCCAGCAGCTTCATAGGACAGGGGCCGTCCTACGAGCAGTACTTC.

The chain couples TRBV10-2 to TRBJ1-2; TRBD1 might be the D (5 bases). The CDR3 has 15 residues. V gave up 6 bases and J gave up 4 bases, with 18 bases separating them. Germline loops: CDR1 WSHSY, CDR2 SAAADI. DNA for the CDR3: TGCGCCAGCAGAGCACTCCAGGGTGAGAGCTATGGCTACACCTTC. Translated: CASRALQGESYGYTF.

CDR3 nucleotides: TGTGCCAGCAGCTTCGGGACAGGGGTAACCTACGAGCAGTACGTC. Amino acids: CASSFGTGVTYEQYV. This chain connects TRBV7-3 to TRBJ2-7, with 10 bases lining up with TRBD1. V shed 3 bases, J shed 2 bases, and the junction held 4 bases outside the gene matches. Germline loops: CDR1 SGHTA, CDR2 FQGTGA. The CDR3 sequence is 15 residues long.

The chain is built from TRBV9 and TRBJ1-5, with 7 nucleotides matching TRBD1. Germline V CDR1 and CDR2: SGDLS, YYNGEE. The V and J ends lost 0 bases and 0 bases, in that order; junction bases with no gene match: 3. The CDR3 contains 16 residues. This CDR3 reads CASSVGTGDSNQPQHF. The CDR3 DNA reads as TGTGCCAGCAGCGTAGGCACAGGGGATAGCAATCAGCCCCAGCATTTT.

The J gene is TRBJ2-1, the V gene TRBV19; 7 positions agree with TRBD2. The V gene end was trimmed by 2 bases and the J gene end by 5 bases; junction bases not matched to a gene: 6. The germline V gene encodes CDR1 LNHDA and CDR2 SQIVND (reference sequence). The CDR3 loop spans 15 amino acids. In DNA, the CDR3 is TGTGCCAGTAGTATAACGGGGGGTCAGAACAATGAGCAGTTCTTC. Its translation is CASSITGGQNNEQFF.

This clone was detected once. J is TRBJ1-2 and V is TRBV6-5; 7 bases fit TRBD1. J gave up 4 bases and V 6 bases, and 8 bases lay outside the gene matches. Germline lookup yields CDR1 MNHEY and CDR2 SVGAGI. The length of the CDR3 is 14 residues. CDR3 sequence reads: CASRQQGTGYGYTF. The CDR3 DNA sequence: TGTGCCAGCAGACAACAGGGGACGGGCTATGGCTACACCTTC.

The rearrangement links TRBV3-1 (or the pseudogene TRBV3-2) to TRBJ2-5; 9 bases fit TRBD1. The CDR3 has 15 amino acids. Losses at the gene ends were 5 bases for V and 5 bases for J; bases not matched to a gene: 9. Germline V gene sequence: CDR1 LGHDT, CDR2 YNNKEL (reference sequence). The CDR3 DNA follows: TGTGCCAGCAGCGCCCTAACAGGGGGCTTTGAGACCCAGTACTTC. This gives the protein CASSALTGGFETQYF.

A remark on this clone: Lacking the conserved final phenylalanine or tryptophan, this CDR3 likely reflects a read error. This rearrangement joins TRBV27 to TRBJ2-7; D is possibly TRBD1 (6 bases). CDR3 length equals 14 residues. Germline CDR1 MNHEY, CDR2 SMNVEV (reference sequence). Trimming removed 3 bases at V and 4 bases at J, with 13 bases between. DNA for the CDR3: TGTGCCAGCAGTTTTGGGACACAACCGTACGAGCAGTACCTC. Translating it yields CASSFGTQPYEQYL.

The chain couples TRBV6-5 to TRBJ1-5; 7 bases match TRBD1. This CDR3 contains 15 residues. J lost 0 bases, V lost 7 bases, and 6 bases had no gene match. CDR1 is MNHEY, CDR2 SVGAGI, per germline. CDR3 sequence (DNA): TGTGCCAGCAAGGGACAGAGTTATAGCAATCAGCCCCAGCATTTT. Translating gives CASKGQSYSNQPQHF.

V is TRBV7-8 and J is TRBJ2-5; TRBD1 matches at 7 bases. The CDR3 spans 15 residues. J gave up 5 bases and V 5 bases, and 11 bases lay outside the gene matches. Germline lookup yields CDR1 SGHVS and CDR2 FQNEAQ. CDR3 amino acids: CASSRRQGQVETQYF. For the CDR3, the DNA is TGTGCCAGCAGCCGCAGACAGGGCCAGGTGGAGACCCAGTACTTC.

This clone has more than one count but fewer than ten. The chain couples TRBV6-1 to TRBJ1-2; the D is unclear. The CDR3 contains 11 residues. In germline, CDR1 is MNHNS, CDR2 SASEGT. V lost 3 bases and J 8 bases, leaving 7 bases between the germline ends. CDR3 in amino acids: CASSDRWGYTF. DNA for the CDR3: TGTGCCAGCAGTGACAGGTGGGGCTACACCTTC.

This sequence joins TRBV29-1 and TRBJ2-3; 7 bases fit TRBD2. The CDR3 covers 14 residues. J gave up 2 bases and V 7 bases, and 9 bases lay outside the gene matches. In germline, CDR1 is SQVTM, CDR2 ANQGSEA. The CDR3 loop reads CSGGVAGNTDTQYF. The CDR3 DNA sequence: TGCAGCGGAGGAGTAGCGGGCAACACAGATACGCAGTATTTT.

V is TRBV11-3 and J is TRBJ1-1; maybe TRBD1 (6 bases). This CDR3 spans 15 amino acids. Per the germline V gene, CDR1 is SGHNT and CDR2 is YENEEA. V lost 5 bases to trimming and J lost 4 bases, with 17 bases between them. CDR3 in DNA: TGTGCCAGCAGCCCTACGGGACAAAGTCCCACTGAAGCTTTCTTT. Translation gives CASSPTGQSPTEAFF.

The chain recombines TRBV5-1 with TRBJ1-5; perhaps TRBD1 as D (5 bases). Germline V gene lookup returns CDR1 SGHRS and CDR2 YFSETQ. This CDR3 spans 14 amino acids. V gave up 4 bases and J gave up 6 bases, with 14 bases separating them. For the CDR3, the DNA is TGCGCCAGCAGCCTCGGGGGAGTCGGTCAGCCCCAGCATTTT. Amino acid sequence: CASSLGGVGQPQHF.

CDR3 protein: CASSRQRGPDYEQYF. In DNA, the CDR3 is TGTGCCAGCTCACGCCAGCGGGGGCCTGACTACGAGCAGTACTTC. The rearrangement uses TRBV18 and TRBJ2-7; 8 positions match TRBD2. This CDR3 contains 15 residues. Germline-derived CDR1 and CDR2 are KGHSH and LQKENI. The J segment lost 3 bases and the V segment lost 4 bases, leaving 8 bases of the junction unmatched.

The CDR3 sequence is CASSILILTEAFF. DNA for the CDR3: TGTGCCAGCAGCATCCTGATACTAACTGAAGCTTTCTTT. The chain is built from TRBV6-6 and TRBJ1-1; no clear D. CDR1 and CDR2 (germline): MNHNY, SVGAGI (reference sequence). The ends were cut back, 6 bases at V and 5 bases at J, with 13 bases in the middle. The CDR3 consists of 13 residues.

This chain uses TRBV6-5 with TRBJ2-3; TRBD1 might be the D (6 bases). Germline V gives CDR1 MNHEY, CDR2 SVGAGI. There are 14 residues in the CDR3. Trimming left V 6 bases short and J 3 bases short, with 13 bases between. CDR3 region: CASRVGRGTDTQYF. CDR3 DNA: TGTGCCAGCAGGGTGGGCAGGGGTACAGATACGCAGTATTTT.

The chain uses TRBV9 and TRBJ2-2; D is ambiguous. The CDR3 loop spans 14 amino acids. CDR1 and CDR2 (germline): SGDLS, YYNGEE. The V gene lost 2 bases and the J gene lost 0 bases, with 5 bases spanning the gap. The CDR3 bases are TGTGCCAGCAGCGTTCCCCCGAACACCGGGGAGCTGTTTTTT. It specifies CASSVPPNTGELFF.

The chain has TRBV25-1 and TRBJ1-1, with 7 bases lining up with TRBD1. The germline V gene has CDR1 MGHDK and CDR2 SYGVNS. The CDR3 contains 16 residues. The junction had 8 bases not matched to a gene; V was cut back by 1 base and J by 3 bases. CDR3: CASSEWEGRGDTEAFF. For the CDR3, the DNA is TGTGCCAGCAGTGAATGGGAAGGCAGGGGGGACACTGAAGCTTTCTTT.

V gene TRBV6-5 combines with J gene TRBJ2-3; D may be TRBD1 or TRBD2 (5 bases each). The germline V gene has CDR1 MNHEY and CDR2 SVGAGI. The germline V and J ends were trimmed by 4 bases and 3 bases, with 14 bases remaining between them. CDR3 length equals 15 residues. DNA of the CDR3: TGTGCCAGCAGTTTGAGGGGTTTCCAGACAGATACGCAGTATTTT. Protein product: CASSLRGFQTDTQYF.

The rearrangement joins TRBV7-2 to TRBJ1-6; D is unresolved. This CDR3 region has 18 residues. V lost 3 bases and J lost 4, with 19 bases in between. Germline CDR1 and CDR2: SGHTA and FQGNSA. DNA of the CDR3: TGTGCCAGCAGCTTCCTTTCCTCCAGTCAGACTTATAATTCACCCCTCCACTTT. Protein sequence: CASSFLSSSQTYNSPLHF.

The chain carries TRBV5-5 and TRBJ1-1; no clear D. V lost 4 bases to trimming and J lost 2 bases, with 6 bases between them. The CDR3 runs to 12 residues. From germline, CDR1 is SGHKS and CDR2 YYEKEE (reference sequence). CDR3 protein: CASSRDNTEAFF. In nucleotides, the CDR3 is TGTGCCAGCAGCCGCGACAACACTGAAGCTTTCTTT. Full variable domain (rest looked up from reference TRBV5-5 and TRBJ1-1): DAGVTQSPTHLIKTRGQQVTLRCSPISGHKSVSWYQQVLGQGPQFIFQYYEKEERGRGNFPDRFSARQFPNYSSELNVNALLLGDSALYLCASSRDNTEAFFGQGTRLTVV.